This TCR beta chain was identified during a study of cytomegalovirus exposure and HLA in healthy donors listed by TCRdb under 2017. Regarding the complete study: An earlier analysis of approximately 640 of the donors reported 250 to 350 Gb of sequence data and roughly 100 million unique TCR beta sequences from about 180 million T cells. The study used immunosequencing to profile the T cell repertoires of approximately 650 subjects and linked those repertoires to cytomegalovirus serostatus. Alongside the repertoire data, information on donor age, sex, ethnicity and CMV serostatus was compiled. Several DR-DQ haplotypes were handled as single units for association and clustering because linkage in the cohort was strong. To study patterns of TCR occurrence, a later analysis re-analyzed previously published TCR beta repertoires from several hundred donors and added high-resolution HLA genotyping. HLA typing included class I and class II loci at four-digit resolution. In an earlier analysis of a few hundred of the donors, high-throughput TCR beta sequencing was used to judge whether each TCR beta V gene segment behaved as functional or pseudogenic. In a later genetic analysis, genome-wide SNP genotypes for about 55% of the roughly 670 donors were used, and that subset was treated as a discovery cohort. Among 398 genotyped donors of the cohort, an average of about 240,000 unique TCR beta nucleotide sequences were sequenced per donor, around 20% of them non-productive. An early release that covered around 590 HLA-typed donors contained around 300 gigabases of sequencing data and 75 million to 100 million unique TCR sequences. To predict cytomegalovirus infection status, the study combined high-throughput TCR immunosequencing, statistical association of individual TCRs with disease status, and machine learning. All discovery cohort repertoires had been generated using a single sequencing platform. In addition to the first cohort of around 670 subjects, a separate validation cohort of 120 different subjects was used. Of the roughly 390 genotyped donors, around 81% fell in the genetic ancestry cluster associated with self-reported Caucasian donors. The aim of the study was to test whether cataloging public T cell receptors could identify signatures of past pathogen exposure. Typing coverage differed by locus: A, B, C, DRB1 and DQB1 were typed in roughly 620-630 donors, DQA1 in 522, DPA1 in 600 to 610, and DPB1 in 472. In the later analysis, no new phenotypic data were used to find candidate immune exposures; instead, reliance was placed on TCR beta sequences and their occurrence across donors.

Libraries came from the immunoSEQ multiplex PCR assay. A mixture of 60 forward primers for TCR Vbeta segments and 13 reverse primers for TCR Jbeta segments was used in the multiplex PCR. The CDR3 region of rearranged TCR beta genes was amplified from genomic DNA with a multiplex PCR assay. Amplified TCR beta libraries were sequenced as 87-base-pair reads on the Illumina HiSeq System. The authors processed their data as follows. A later analysis counted 75 million to 100 million unique TCR beta chains across the 666 repertoires, and some 11 million of these chains were shared by at least two donors. To remove PCR and sequencing errors, raw reads were error-corrected and collapsed into unique sequences using a nearest-neighbor algorithm that merged closely related sequences. To assign V, D and J gene segments, CDR3 sequences were aligned to IMGT reference sequences. For a sequence to be retained, a match of at least six nucleotides to both a V gene segment and a J gene segment was required. Rearrangements were classified as productive when the CDR3 lacked stop codons and remained in frame with V and J, and all other rearrangements were classified as non-productive. CDR3 was defined by IMGT convention, running from the second conserved V-encoded cysteine to the conserved J-encoded phenylalanine. The earlier analysis of about 560 of the donors excluded any sequence lacking an unambiguous match to a single V gene segment. In an earlier analysis of approximately 590 of the donors, a V segment was called functional when productive rearrangements were above 56.7%, and segregating when the standard deviation between donors exceeded 5%. A statistical classification framework was developed to diagnose cytomegalovirus status using the catalog of TCR beta chain sequences. In a later analysis, V and J genes were assigned by comparing TCR nucleotide sequences against IMGT/GENE-DB human TR gene sequences. In a later analysis, CDR3 sequences and most-parsimonious VDJ recombination scenarios were assigned using the TCRdist pipeline. In a later analysis, each TCR beta chain was defined by its CDR3 amino acid sequence together with its V-gene family, and reads lacking a unique V-gene family were excluded. To address suspected cross-contamination and a sequencing artifact, a later analysis removed several hundred highly shared, low-generation-probability nucleotide sequences. A later analysis calculated a clonal expansion index for each public chain from normalized within-repertoire ranks of inferred template counts. In a later analysis, generation probabilities were computed using a VDJ recombination model fitted to out-of-frame rearrangements, and the results were checked against IGoR. In a later analysis, TCR-TCR, TCR-HLA and TCR-CMV co-occurrence was scored with hypergeometric tests, and a repertoire-size bias correction was applied to TCR pairs. In a later analysis, false discovery rates were estimated by permuting HLA or CMV assignments 20 times. In a later analysis, co-occurring TCRs were grouped with DBSCAN, and TCRdist sequence similarity was added when clustering was performed within HLA-allele-positive subsets. For co-occurrence clustering, repertoires with fewer than 30,000 or more than 120,000 public chains were excluded, along with about five repertoires with anomalous nucleotide sharing. TCRdb carries this immuneACCESS record with in-frame sequences only. Its versions omit some clonotypes, under half of them owing to an unresolved V gene in the studies checked, with the rest unexplained. V, J and clone size were drawn from that table, and D and trimming were deduced from the DNA. The sample profile shows roughly 130,000 clones; just under 85% of them were found once. The ten largest clones capture 2.5% to 3.5% of the sample.

A word on this clone: Its specific antigen is unknown. No base qualities exist here, and no much larger clone lies one base off it.

In total, fewer than 750 healthy bone marrow donors made up the cohort. At the time of sampling, every cohort member was nominally healthy, though immune exposures that went unrecorded were likely present. The donor tested CMV seronegative and was one of the 352 seronegative cohort members. Each donor provided a peripheral blood sample, and peripheral blood mononuclear cells were used for TCR beta sequencing. The Qiagen DNeasy Blood Extraction Kit was used to extract genomic DNA from the blood cell samples. Here is what the overall study found, with its caveats: In a later genetic analysis, a missense DCLRE1C variant was associated with V-gene and J-gene trimming of TCR beta chains, and the association was replicated in an independent cohort. Some IMGT-functional V segments, including TRBV6-2 and TRBV6-3, could not be distinguished by the 87-base-pair reads and were therefore excluded. In both the original and validation cohorts, the classifier was reported to diagnose cytomegalovirus status with high specificity and sensitivity. Most CMV-associated TCR beta chains appeared to be HLA-restricted in a later analysis, and the HLA associations seemed to be driven largely by CMV exposure. This cohort had only TCR beta chains sequenced, and the lack of alpha or paired-chain data limited which features could be detected. Presence/absence analyses assumed roughly uniform sequencing depth across donors, an assumption that may not hold. Linkage disequilibrium might explain the correlated functional status among segregating V segments, but an unknown experimental factor could not be ruled out. In a later analysis, HLA-associated TCR beta chains were found to be more clonally expanded and to have lower generation probabilities than equally common non-associated chains. The earlier analysis of fewer than 750 of the donors excluded seventeen rarely observed V segments, including chromosome 9 orphons, because counts were too low. A further reported finding was that TCR beta sequences accurately predicted the HLA-A and HLA-B alleles for most subjects in the first cohort. Three of the identified cytomegalovirus-associated TCR beta chains were confirmed in vitro to be specific for cytomegalovirus antigens. For the cohort, immune exposure information was limited to CMV serostatus. When HLA alleles, especially DR and DQ, strongly co-occurred, TCR associations were difficult to assign to individual alleles. In a later analysis, TCR association rates were found to vary across HLA loci, with the most associated TCRs seen for DRB1 alleles and the fewest for HLA-C alleles. A later genetic analysis reported fewer N-insertions in productive TCRs among donors in an Asian-associated ancestry cluster than the roughly 700-donor mean. At a false discovery rate of 0.05, a later analysis linked around 15,000 TCR beta sequences to specific HLA alleles. Across donors, most TCR sequences were observed very rarely, whereas some public TCRs were present in many individuals. A later analysis reported that several top co-occurrence clusters appeared linked to parvovirus B19, influenza, CMV and Epstein-Barr virus. In an earlier analysis of about 540 of the donors, most TCR beta V segments were observed in productive rearrangements about 87% or about 30% of the time, broadly matching IMGT annotations. A group of highly shared sequence variants was considered likely to be a technical artifact of the sequencing pipeline. A total of 150 or so TCR beta chains were listed by the study as associated with cytomegalovirus. It was suggested by the authors that the approach could potentially be generalized to other disease states and immunological phenotypes. Because some donors lacked HLA typing at each locus, the association tests relied only on the typed subset.

The germline V gene (reference sequence) sets CDR1 to SEHNR and CDR2 to FQNEAQ. The CDR3 goes from the cysteine to the phenylalanine over 15 residues. The entry retains the CDR3 DNA only, 45 bases that are in frame from base 1. The germline V and J ends show losses of 7 bases and 3 bases respectively, and no gene match explains 8 bases of the junction. The chain links TRBV7-9 with TRBJ2-5, and 10 bases in between align with TRBD2. The sequenced sample was PBMCs. The receptor's source is a boy aged 2-15 years in good health and CMV-seronegative. The DNA is TGTGCCAGCACCAGAGCGGGGGGGCCTGAAGAGACCCAGTACTTC. Its protein reads: CASTRAGGPEETQYF.